The present T cell receptor (beta chain) was sequenced within a study of blood T cell repertoires in COVID-19 (TCRdb year 2020). Some background on the complete study: Samples covering the acute and convalescent phases of COVID-19 were provided by collaborators in the United States, Italy and Spain. The prospective study material was composed of cDNA or gDNA derived from T cells, B-cell-depleted T cells, or PBMCs. The dataset comprised deeply sampled blood TCRbeta repertoires from subjects exposed to, actively infected with, or recovered from COVID-19. The repertoires were released in a freely available public database meant as a resource for research on the immune response to SARS-CoV-2. Samples were obtained from the ongoing ImmuneRACE study (first 160 participants) and from 1,000 to 1,500 subjects provided by 6 global collaborators. The sample metadata nearly always contained a de-identified subject ID, COVID-19 status, age in years and sex. HLA class I and class II types, where available, came from metadata supplied by the sample provider rather than from assay-based typing.

In the prospective study, participants were roughly 18 to 100 years old, resided in under 30 geographic areas of the United States, and were enrolled through a virtual design. Cohort assignment in the prospective study relied on participant-reported clinical history from a screening survey and a study questionnaire. ImmuneRACE Cohort 3 recovered participants were defined by two consecutive negative NP/OP PCR tests, healthcare professional clearance, or symptom resolution. Mobile phlebotomists in the prospective study collected whole blood, serum and a nasopharyngeal or oropharyngeal swab from every participant. Participants in the prospective study had the option to provide additional blood draws and questionnaires over a 2-month period. Before DNA extraction, prospective study blood samples were shipped either frozen or at room temperature. TCRbeta CDR3 regions were amplified from genomic DNA using the immunoSEQ Assay, a bias-controlled multiplex PCR. Concerning the study's data processing: The number of nucleated cells in each sample was estimated from the amplification of reference gene primers within the assay. To quantify the absolute abundance of each unique TCRbeta CDR3 rearrangement, sequence reads were collapsed and filtered. Productive Simpson clonality was computed per sample as the square root of Simpson's diversity index over productive rearrangements. Imported from immuneACCESS, the table was reduced by TCRdb to in-frame sequences with V and J called. These copies leave out some clones; in studies compared against another copy, an unresolved V gene accounts for under half, and the cause of the remainder is not known. That table gives V, J and clone size, and the DNA gave D and trimming. This sample lists about 480,000 clones; around 89% were detected once. Of the sample, 1.5% to 2% is held by the ten largest clones.

Overall results and qualifications from the work: The amount of clinical and demographic metadata varied by source and participant and was provided uncurated.

V lost 6 bases and J lost 1 base; the stretch between them is 10 bases long. Reading the germline V gene (reference sequence) gives CDR1 LNHDA and CDR2 SQIVND. The CDR3 runs 13 amino acids, cysteine and phenylalanine included. Just CDR3 DNA is preserved here, 39 bases in frame from base 1. Concerning this clone itself: Its recognized antigen is unknown. Per-nucleotide qualities are absent, and no much larger clonotype sits a single base away.

This TCR derives from a woman aged 35 to 49 who had recovered from COVID-19. The chain employs TRBV19 and TRBJ2-7, with the D segment identity uncertain. Material for sequencing was PBMCs or T cells enriched from blood (not recorded which). The CDR3 reads CASRVDGSYEQYF. The nucleotides are TGTGCCAGTAGGGTAGACGGGTCCTACGAGCAGTACTTC.